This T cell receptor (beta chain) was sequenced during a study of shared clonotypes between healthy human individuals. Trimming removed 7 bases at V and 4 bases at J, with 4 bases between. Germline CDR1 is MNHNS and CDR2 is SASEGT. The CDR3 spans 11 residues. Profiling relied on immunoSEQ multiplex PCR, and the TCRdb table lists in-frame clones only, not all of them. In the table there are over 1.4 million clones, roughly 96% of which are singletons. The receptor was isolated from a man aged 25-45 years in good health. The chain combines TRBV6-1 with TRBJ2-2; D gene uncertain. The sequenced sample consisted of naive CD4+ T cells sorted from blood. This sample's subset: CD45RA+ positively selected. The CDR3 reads CASMRTGELFF. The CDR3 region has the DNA TGTGCCAGCATGCGCACCGGGGAGCTGTTTTTT.